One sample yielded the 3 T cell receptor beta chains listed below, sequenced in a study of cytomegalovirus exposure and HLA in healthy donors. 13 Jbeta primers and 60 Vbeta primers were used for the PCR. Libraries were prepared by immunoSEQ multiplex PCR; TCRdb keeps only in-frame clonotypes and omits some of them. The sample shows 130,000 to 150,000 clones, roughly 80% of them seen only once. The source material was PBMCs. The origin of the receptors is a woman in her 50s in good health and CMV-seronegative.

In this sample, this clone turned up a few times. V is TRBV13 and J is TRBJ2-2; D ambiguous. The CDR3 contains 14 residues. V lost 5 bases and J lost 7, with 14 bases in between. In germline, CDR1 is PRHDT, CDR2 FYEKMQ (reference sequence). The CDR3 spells CASSLGRPGGELFF. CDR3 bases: TGTGCCAGCAGCCTGGGCCGTCCTGGCGGGGAGCTGTTTTTT.

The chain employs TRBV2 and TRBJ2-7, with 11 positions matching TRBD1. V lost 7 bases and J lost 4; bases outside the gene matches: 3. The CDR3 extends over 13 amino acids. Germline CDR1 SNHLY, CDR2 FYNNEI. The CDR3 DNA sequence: TGTGCCAGCACCGGACAGGGGGCGTACGAGCAGTACTTC. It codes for CASTGQGAYEQYF.

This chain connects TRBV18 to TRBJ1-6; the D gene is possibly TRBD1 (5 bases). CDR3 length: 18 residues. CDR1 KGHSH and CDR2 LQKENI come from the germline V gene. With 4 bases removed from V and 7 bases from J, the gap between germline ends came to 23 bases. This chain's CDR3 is CASSLLPPGVEGNSPLHF. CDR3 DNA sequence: TGTGCCAGCTCACTCCTTCCCCCGGGGGTGGAGGGAAATTCACCCCTCCACTTT.